One and the same sample provided the 23 T cell receptor beta chains below, sequenced in a study of blood T cell repertoires in COVID-19. TCRdb keeps only in-frame clones here, not all; method: immunoSEQ multiplex PCR. The repertoire holds over 90,000 clones, with around 90% as singletons. Sample: peripheral blood. All receptors derive from a man aged 18 to 29 with acute or convalescent COVID-19.

The gene calls are TRBV11-3 and TRBJ2-1, with TRBD2 identical over 7 bases. This CDR3 spans 15 amino acids. V trimming: 3 bases; J trimming: 1 base; junction bases outside the gene matches: 3. The germline V gene has CDR1 SGHNT and CDR2 YENEEA. The DNA for the CDR3 is TGTGCCAGCAGCTTGAGTAGCGGGTCCTACAATGAGCAGTTCTTC. As protein: CASSLSSGSYNEQFF. The complete variable domain, with remaining parts taken from reference TRBV11-3 and TRBJ2-1, reads EAGVVQSPRYKIIEKKQPVAFWCNPISGHNTLYWYLQNLGQGPELLIRYENEEAVDDSQLPKDRFSAERLKGVDSTLKIQPAELGDSAVYLCASSLSSGSYNEQFFGPGTRLTVL.

J is TRBJ2-7 and V is TRBV7-8, with 11 bases aligning to TRBD2. Unmatched junction bases numbered 6, after V lost 5 bases and J lost 6 bases. The CDR3 is 14 residues long. Germline assignment: CDR1 SGHVS and CDR2 FQNEAQ. The CDR3 spells CASSKLAGAREQYF. CDR3 sequence (DNA): TGTGCCAGCAGCAAACTAGCGGGAGCTCGCGAGCAGTACTTC.

This clone was picked up a small number of times. The CDR3 DNA is TGTGCCAGCAGTCCCAGGGGCGCTAGCACAGATACGCAGTATTTT. Translated, it gives CASSPRGASTDTQYF. V gene TRBV6-6 combines with J gene TRBJ2-3, with TRBD1 as a possible D gene (6 bases). CDR1 is MNHNY and CDR2 is SVGAGI in the germline V gene (reference sequence). Trimming shortened V by 5 bases and J by 0 bases, and 12 bases separated the two germline ends. The CDR3 is 15 amino acids.

The chain couples TRBV7-2 to TRBJ1-3, with D perhaps TRBD1 (6 bases). V lost 3 bases to trimming and J lost 0 bases, with 12 bases between them. This CDR3 comprises 16 residues. The germline V gene encodes CDR1 SGHTA and CDR2 FQGNSA. In DNA form, the CDR3 reads TGTGCCAGCAGCTTCCAACAGGACAGCTCTGGAAACACCATATATTTT. Its protein is CASSFQQDSSGNTIYF. The full variable domain, rest sourced from reference TRBV7-2 and TRBJ1-3, is GAGVSQSPSNKVTEKGKDVELRCDPISGHTALYWYRQSLGQGLEFLIYFQGNSAPDKSGLPSDRFSAERTGGSVSTLTIQRTQQEDSAVYLCASSFQQDSSGNTIYFGEGSWLTVV.

About this clone itself: Additional DNA sequences in this sample encode the identical CDR3. The chain couples TRBV19 to TRBJ2-5, with 10 bases aligning to TRBD1. V dropped 6 bases and J dropped 5; count of bases not matched to a gene: 3. This CDR3 is 13 amino acids long. The germline V gene has CDR1 LNHDA and CDR2 SQIVND (reference sequence). The CDR3 bases are TGTGCCAGTAGGACAGGGGGCCAGGAGACCCAGTACTTC. As protein: CASRTGGQETQYF.

This sequence joins TRBV3-1 (or the pseudogene TRBV3-2) and TRBJ1-5; a possible D gene is TRBD1 (6 bases). Germline-derived CDR1 and CDR2 are LGHDT and YNNKEL (reference sequence). The CDR3 length is 15 residues. The V gene lost 4 bases and the J gene lost 14 bases, with 24 bases spanning the gap. The CDR3 nucleotides are TGTGCCAGCAGCCCCTCCTGGGCAGGGGATTCCTATAAGCATTTT. Translated: CASSPSWAGDSYKHF.

This chain uses TRBV19 with TRBJ2-1; 11 positions match TRBD2. The CDR3 runs to 17 residues. Germline V gene data show CDR1 as LNHDA and CDR2 as SQIVND (reference sequence). J was trimmed by 8 bases and V by 5 bases; bases with no gene match: 14. CDR3 protein: CASSLSLAGGAVHEQFF. CDR3 nucleotide sequence: TGTGCCAGTAGTCTATCATTAGCGGGGGGGGCGGTACATGAGCAGTTCTTC. Combining the CDR3 with reference TRBV19 and TRBJ2-1 gives the whole variable domain DGGITQSPKYLFRKEGQNVTLSCEQNLNHDAMYWYRQDPGQGLRLIYYSQIVNDFQKGDIAEGYSVSREKKESFPLTVTSAQKNPTAFYLCASSLSLAGGAVHEQFFGPGTRLTVL.

The genes are TRBV27 and TRBJ1-2; possibly TRBD1 for D (5 bases). Trimming took off 2 bases at V and 5 bases at J, with 9 bases between the two ends. This CDR3 is 13 amino acids long. The germline V gene has CDR1 MNHEY and CDR2 SMNVEV (reference sequence). CDR3 loop: CASSLDRRYGYTF. CDR3 sequence (DNA): TGTGCCAGCAGTTTAGACAGACGATATGGCTACACCTTC.

The rearrangement links TRBV4-2 to TRBJ1-1, with D unclear. This CDR3 has 14 amino acids. CDR1 LGHNA and CDR2 YNFKEQ come from the germline V gene. Deletions cut 6 bases from V and 2 bases from J, with 13 bases between. The CDR3 nucleotides read TGTGCCAGCAGACCCGAGGGAGTCAACACTGAAGCTTTCTTT. It is translated as CASRPEGVNTEAFF.

J is TRBJ1-2 and V is TRBV6-5; D is perhaps TRBD1 (6 bases). V was cut by 6 bases and J by 4 bases, with 12 bases left in between. CDR1 is MNHEY, CDR2 SVGAGI, per germline. CDR3 length: 13 amino acids. The CDR3 sequence: CASRVDSLYGYTF. CDR3 sequence (DNA): TGTGCCAGCAGGGTGGACAGCCTCTATGGCTACACCTTC.

The V and J genes are TRBV27 and TRBJ2-7; TRBD1 matches at 7 bases. CDR1 and CDR2 (germline): MNHEY, SMNVEV (reference sequence). This CDR3 spans 15 amino acids. V shed 5 bases and J 3 bases; nucleotides not matched to a gene: 10. The CDR3 DNA reads as TGTGCCAGCAGTCTTCATTCCGGGACAGTCTACGAGCAGTACTTC. Translated: CASSLHSGTVYEQYF.

V and J are TRBV27 and TRBJ2-1; D might be TRBD2 (6 bases). CDR3 length: 15 residues. Germline V gives CDR1 MNHEY, CDR2 SMNVEV (reference sequence). The V end lost 4 bases, the J end lost 3 bases, and 13 bases lay between the germline ends. The CDR3 here is CASSSLGRNYNEQFF. The CDR3 region has the DNA TGTGCCAGCAGTTCCCTCGGGAGAAACTACAATGAGCAGTTCTTC.

This sequence joins TRBV9 and TRBJ1-2; D is unresolved. V was shortened by 5 bases and J by 4 bases, with 6 bases between the two germline ends. The germline CDR1 and CDR2 sequences are SGDLS and YYNGEE. The CDR3 contains 11 residues. The CDR3 bases are TGTGCCAGCAGTCACGGCTATGGCTACACCTTC. It encodes CASSHGYGYTF.

The V and J genes are TRBV4-1 and TRBJ2-7; D possibly corresponds to TRBD1 (5 bases). The CDR3 covers 17 residues. The V end lost 0 bases, the J end lost 0 bases, and 15 bases lay between the germline ends. Germline V lookup: CDR1 MGHRA, CDR2 YSYEKL. The CDR3 bases are TGCGCCAGCAGCCAAGATCTCAGGGTCTCTTACTCCTACGAGCAGTACTTC. Amino acid sequence: CASSQDLRVSYSYEQYF.

V usage is TRBV3-1 (or the pseudogene TRBV3-2) and J usage is TRBJ2-5; TRBD1 might be the D (5 bases). V was clipped by 1 base and J by 5 bases, with 11 bases between them. Per the germline V gene, CDR1 is LGHDT and CDR2 is YNNKEL (reference sequence). The length of the CDR3 is 14 residues. The CDR3 region has the DNA TGTGCCAGCAGCCAAGTTTCTAAGGGGGAGACCCAGTACTTC. Encoded protein: CASSQVSKGETQYF.

The chain uses TRBV5-6 and TRBJ1-2; 7 bases are shared with TRBD1. The germline V gene has CDR1 SGHDT and CDR2 YYEEEE. V shed 3 bases, J shed 5 bases, and the junction held 7 bases outside the gene matches. The CDR3 contains 14 residues. The CDR3 loop is CASSSGQEPYGYTF. CDR3 coding DNA: TGTGCCAGCAGCTCAGGACAGGAGCCGTATGGCTACACCTTC.

The V and J genes are TRBV15 and TRBJ1-2; no clear D. This CDR3 has 16 residues. Germline CDR1 and CDR2: LNHNV and YYDKDF (reference sequence). The V and J ends lost 3 bases and 2 bases respectively, with 16 bases between them. CDR3 bases: TGTGCCACCAGCAGCGAGGCGCCCGGGAACAACTATGGCTACACCTTC. Its protein is CATSSEAPGNNYGYTF.

This clone was seen once. The chain joins TRBV3-1 (or the pseudogene TRBV3-2) to TRBJ2-1; the match to TRBD1 covers 9 bases. V shed 6 bases, J shed 5 bases, and the junction held 8 bases outside the gene matches. Germline loops: CDR1 LGHDT, CDR2 YNNKEL (reference sequence). This CDR3 spans 15 amino acids. CDR3 residues: CASSFTGTGNNEQFF. The DNA of the CDR3 is TGTGCCAGCAGTTTCACCGGGACAGGGAACAATGAGCAGTTCTTC.

This clone appeared a single time. V is TRBV11-2 and J is TRBJ1-1; TRBD1 aligns across 9 bases. The CDR3 totals 15 residues. The V segment lost 2 bases and the J segment 7 bases; nucleotides outside the gene matches: 8. Germline V gene lookup returns CDR1 SGHAT and CDR2 FQNNGV. This CDR3 is CASSLSRTGAGEAFF. CDR3 in DNA: TGTGCCAGCAGCTTAAGCCGGACAGGGGCGGGTGAAGCTTTCTTT.

CDR3 DNA: TGTGCCAGCAGTGAAAGACAGGGGGGGACCTACGAGCAGTACTTC. The encoded protein is CASSERQGGTYEQYF. V and J are TRBV6-1 and TRBJ2-7, with TRBD1 identical over 9 bases. There are 15 residues in the CDR3. Per the germline V gene, CDR1 is MNHNS and CDR2 is SASEGT. With 2 bases clipped from V and 2 bases from J, the junction kept 4 bases outside the gene matches.

The sample holds one count of this clone. The gene calls are TRBV19 and TRBJ2-1, with TRBD2 matching 13 bases. Germline CDR1 and CDR2: LNHDA and SQIVND (reference sequence). This CDR3 has 17 amino acids. The V segment lost 7 bases and the J segment 6 bases; nucleotides outside the gene matches: 12. The CDR3 nucleotides read TGTGCCAGTAATGACCAGGGACTAGCGGGGTTCTTCAATGAGCAGTTCTTC. The encoded protein is CASNDQGLAGFFNEQFF.

The chain couples TRBV7-9 to TRBJ1-6, with TRBD1 identical over 10 bases. The CDR3 has 15 amino acids. The V segment lost 4 bases and the J segment 5 bases; nucleotides outside the gene matches: 2. The germline CDR1 and CDR2 sequences are SEHNR and FQNEAQ (reference sequence). The CDR3 nucleotides are TGTGCCAGCAGCTCCGGACAGGGGGATAATTCACCCCTCCACTTT. This codes for CASSSGQGDNSPLHF. The whole variable domain, filled in from reference TRBV7-9 and TRBJ1-6, reads DTGVSQNPRHKITKRGQNVTFRCDPISEHNRLYWYRQTLGQGPEFLTYFQNEAQLEKSRLLSDRFSAERPKGSFSTLEIQRTEQGDSAMYLCASSSGQGDNSPLHFGNGTRLTVT.

The chain links TRBV19 to TRBJ1-1, with 11 bases fitting TRBD1. J lost 9 bases, V lost 7 bases, and 7 bases had no gene match. The CDR3 loop spans 13 amino acids. The germline V gene has CDR1 LNHDA and CDR2 SQIVND (reference sequence). In DNA form, the CDR3 reads TGTGCCAGTATGCCCGGACAGGGGGCGCAAGCTTTCTTT. This encodes CASMPGQGAQAFF.